The T cell receptor beta chain described here comes from a study of graft-versus-host responses after intestinal transplantation (dated by TCRdb to 2020 to 2022). Looking at the study overall: The transplants that recipients got were multivisceral, liver-intestinal, or isolated intestinal. Samples from three later patients were sequenced in-house on an Illumina MiSeq with MiXCR processing rather than by the commercial service. After intestinal transplantation, graft-versus-host and host-versus-graft alloreactive T cell clones were followed in the graft, circulation and bone marrow using bulk TCR-beta CDR3 sequencing. Donor T cell macrochimerism was defined as a peak of at least 4% donor T cells among recipient peripheral blood mononuclear cells. Anti-thymocyte globulin induction was given to all recipients, followed by maintenance tacrolimus and steroids for about 3 years. The cohort enrolled about two dozen intestinal transplant recipients, one of whom was a retransplant, and a few patients without pretransplant specimens were excluded. Alloreactive clones were identified by sequencing pre-transplant mixed lymphocyte reaction products and comparing these products with unstimulated pre-transplant donor and recipient T cells.

Concerning this clone: Its antigen has not been determined. No much larger clone exists at a distance of one base, and base qualities are not known.

What the study reported, not specific to this receptor: Early after transplant, declines in HvG clones were associated with peak levels of circulating GvH clones. In the allografts of patients with donor T cell macrochimerism, GvH to HvG T cell clonal ratios were high. The relatively low number and heterogeneity of intestinal transplant patients limited the conclusions. GvH clones were found in recipient bone marrow, and some of the GvH clones appeared earlier in ileal mucosa or blood, which is consistent with an intestinal mucosal origin.

Trimming costs V 5 bases and J 4 bases, and their ends lie 15 bases apart. Reading from cysteine to phenylalanine, the CDR3 counts 14 amino acids. Of all the DNA, just the CDR3 is kept, 42 bases in frame from base 1. CDR1 and CDR2 (MNHNY, SVGAGI) derive from the germline V gene (reference sequence). The sample's time point, from its label and the paper: cells obtained before transplantation from donor or recipient. CD3+CD4+ and CD3+CD8+ populations were FACS-sorted from unstimulated pre-transplant donor and recipient cells taken from spleen or lymph nodes. Library preparation employed the immunoSEQ multiplex PCR assay. For most patients, genomic DNA was isolated using the Qiagen DNeasy Blood and Tissue Kit and was shipped frozen to Adaptive Biotechnologies for TCR sequencing. Adaptive Biotechnologies carried out high-throughput TCR-beta CDR3 sequencing of genomic DNA for most patients. Turning to the authors' computational methods: Adaptive's ImmunoSEQ software supplied the TCR sequencing data for around 19 patients, while MiXCR and VDJtools were used to process a few other patients. To correct CD4 versus CD8 sorting errors, any sequence found in both subsets at a frequency ratio below 5:1 was removed. CDR3 nucleotide sequences shared between donor and recipient were removed because their origin could not be assigned. Alloreactive clones required at least 2-fold expansion over unstimulated cells and minimum CFSE-low frequency of 0.002% (template counts) or 0.001% (read counts). Clones detected in sequenced pre-transplant spleen, lymph node, or MLR CFSE-low populations of the donor or recipient were defined as mappable. The cumulative frequency of alloreactive clones was calculated as a percentage of all sequences, weighted by copy number. Here the immuneACCESS table is served through TCRdb, limited to in-frame sequences with V and J called. Missing clones are a known gap in these copies; in checked studies unresolved V genes cover under half, and the rest lacks a known reason. V and J calls and clone size are as listed in that table; D and trimming were resolved from the DNA. The sample table records around 110,000 clones; around nine tenths of these occur just once. About 0.2% of the sample comes from the top ten.

This clonotype was obtained from a human donor who was the organ donor for an intestinal transplant. The chain was built from TRBV6-6 and TRBJ2-7; matching of 5 bases hints at TRBD2 as the D gene. The sample in question was unstimulated CD4+ T cells sorted from spleen or lymph node cells, obtained before transplant. The bases are TGTGCCAGCAGTCGAGGGCCGCTTCCGTACGAGCAGTACTTC. Its product reads: CASSRGPLPYEQYF.